This record concerns one TCR beta chain sequence. This sample was included in a study of blood T cell repertoires in COVID-19. Overall study context: Some COVID-19 samples were acute and others convalescent; all came from the United States, Italy and Spain. Sample material is recorded as cDNA or gDNA derived from T cells, B-cell-depleted T cells, or PBMCs.

J gave up 5 bases and V 6 bases, and 10 bases lay outside the gene matches. This CDR3 comprises 14 residues. CDR1 SGHDT and CDR2 YYEEEE come from the germline V gene. The authors' processing: Nucleated cell number was recorded as an estimate derived from reference gene primer amplification. Generated by immunoSEQ multiplex PCR, the TCRdb table keeps only in-frame clones and is missing some. Clonal size and the V and J genes are those of that table, whereas D and trimming came from the DNA. The data contain just over 650,000 clones, over 80% of them singletons. The sequenced sample was peripheral blood. The clonotype comes from a woman under 30 with acute or convalescent COVID-19. J is TRBJ2-7 and V is TRBV5-6; 8 bases are a match to TRBD1. In nucleotides, the CDR3 is TGTGCCAGCACCCTCCAGGGGGCCGTTAACGAGCAGTACTTC. Translated: CASTLQGAVNEQYF.